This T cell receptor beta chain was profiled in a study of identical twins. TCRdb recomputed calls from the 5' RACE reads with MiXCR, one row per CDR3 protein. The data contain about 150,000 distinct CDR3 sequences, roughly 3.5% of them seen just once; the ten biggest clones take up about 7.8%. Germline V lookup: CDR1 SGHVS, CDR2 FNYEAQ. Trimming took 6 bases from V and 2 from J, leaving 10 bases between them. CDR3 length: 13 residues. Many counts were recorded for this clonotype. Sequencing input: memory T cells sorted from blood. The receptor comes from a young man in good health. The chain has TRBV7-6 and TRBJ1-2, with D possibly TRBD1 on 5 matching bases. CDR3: CASSPQGNYGYTF. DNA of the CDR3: TGTGCCAGCAGTCCGCAGGGAAACTATGGCTACACCTTC.